Each of the 15 T cell receptor beta chains below was sequenced from the same sample in a study of response to subunit inactivated influenza vaccine. TCRdb analysed the RT-PCR reads with MiXCR anew, one entry per CDR3 protein. The profile shows hundreds of thousands of distinct CDR3 sequences, roughly 10% of them singletons. Sequences were derived from PBMCs from blood, sampled on the day of vaccination. Every receptor here comes from a man aged 50-60 years who received an inactivated influenza vaccine.

This clonotype was seen a handful of times. The CDR3: CSARVPPGETQYF. DNA for the CDR3: TGCAGTGCTAGGGTCCCCCCGGGAGAGACCCAGTACTTC. This chain joins TRBV20-1 and TRBJ2-5, with D hard to call. The V end lost 3 bases, the J end lost 4 bases, and 12 bases lay between the germline ends. Germline V gives CDR1 DFQATT, CDR2 SNEGSKA (reference sequence). This CDR3 has 13 residues.

This clonotype showed up many times. The rearrangement joins TRBV12-3 or TRBV12-4 to TRBJ2-7; 10 bases are a match to TRBD1. With V trimmed by 0 bases and J by 7 bases, 6 bases remained unmatched. The CDR3 consists of 15 residues. CDR3 sequence reads: CASSLADRGFGEQYF. CDR3 coding DNA: TGTGCCAGCAGTTTAGCGGACAGGGGGTTTGGAGAGCAGTACTTC.

CDR3 in amino acids: CASSLGTGRNGKLFF. CDR3 nucleotides: TGTGCCAGCAGCCTCGGGACGGGCCGGAATGGGAAACTGTTTTTT. The chain links TRBV7-9 to TRBJ1-4, with D possibly matching TRBD1 (5 bases). CDR3 length: 15 residues. Germline CDR1 reads SEHNR; CDR2 reads FQNEAQ (reference sequence). V was pared by 5 bases and J by 11 bases, with 21 bases between.

This clonotype appeared a few times. The chain couples TRBV29-1 to TRBJ1-3, with D maybe TRBD1 (5 bases). Germline CDR1 reads SQVTM; CDR2 reads ANQGSEA. The CDR3 runs to 14 residues. V lost 3 bases, J lost 9 bases, and 18 bases lay in between. The CDR3 DNA is TGCAGCGTTGACCTCGGGGGGTCCGGGAGCACCATATATTTT. Translated: CSVDLGGSGSTIYF.

This clonotype turned up a few times. V usage is TRBV6-1 and J usage is TRBJ1-2; no clear D gene. Trimming removed 11 bases from V and 6 bases from J, with 7 bases in between. This CDR3 region has 9 residues. Looked up from germline, CDR1 is MNHNS and CDR2 is SASEGT. The CDR3 is CAFDHGYTF. The CDR3, as DNA: TGTGCCTTTGACCATGGCTACACCTTC.

The chain recombines TRBV5-1 with TRBJ2-1; maybe TRBD1 (5 bases). From germline, CDR1 is SGHRS and CDR2 YFSETQ. This CDR3 spans 16 amino acids. V lost 0 bases to trimming and J lost 7 bases, with 17 bases between them. CDR3 sequence reads: CASSLASFRDQNEQFF. The CDR3 DNA reads as TGCGCCAGCAGCTTGGCCTCTTTCAGGGATCAGAATGAGCAGTTCTTC.

This rearrangement joins TRBV30 to TRBJ2-3; D may be TRBD2 (6 bases). Germline loops: CDR1 GTSNPN, CDR2 SVGIG (reference sequence). Trimming took 1 base from V and 5 from J, leaving 16 bases between them. This CDR3 spans 15 amino acids. CDR3 nucleotide sequence: TGTGCCTGGAGTGCTGGGACTTCCTCCTTAGATACGCAGTATTTT. This sequence encodes CAWSAGTSSLDTQYF.

This clonotype was picked up a small number of times. The chain carries TRBV30 and TRBJ1-1, with 8 bases that match TRBD1. The CDR3 runs to 13 residues. Germline CDR1 reads GTSNPN; CDR2 reads SVGIG (reference sequence). Trimming removed 3 bases from V and 1 base from J; junction bases left unmatched: 1. The CDR3 DNA sequence: TGTGCCTGGAGCGGGACAGGGAACACTGAAGCTTTCTTT. Translated, it gives CAWSGTGNTEAFF.

This clonotype turned up a few times. The chain carries TRBV9 and TRBJ1-4; D perhaps matches TRBD1 (6 bases). V dropped 8 bases and J dropped 8 bases, with 22 bases sitting between them. Germline lookup yields CDR1 SGDLS and CDR2 YYNGEE. This CDR3 spans 15 amino acids. CDR3 nucleotide sequence: TGTGCCAGTTCTCAATCGGGGGGCGCAAGGGAAAAACTGTTTTTT. Translated, it gives CASSQSGGAREKLFF.

This clonotype showed up many times. This chain connects TRBV2 to TRBJ2-1, with 8 bases aligning to TRBD1. In germline, CDR1 is SNHLY, CDR2 FYNNEI. The junction had 18 bases not matched to a gene; V was cut back by 6 bases and J by 8 bases. This CDR3 spans 17 amino acids. As DNA, the CDR3 is TGTGCCAGCAGACCTGTGGACAGGGTCGTAAGTTCAGATGAGCAGTTCTTC. Translating it yields CASRPVDRVVSSDEQFF.

The V gene is TRBV6-1, the J gene TRBJ2-2; 14 nucleotides match TRBD2. J lost 5 bases, V lost 6 bases, and 8 bases had no gene match. The CDR3 has 17 residues. CDR1 and CDR2 (germline): MNHNS, SASEGT. CDR3 in amino acids: CASSPGTSGSWTGELFF. Here the CDR3 DNA reads TGTGCCAGCAGCCCCGGGACTAGCGGGAGCTGGACCGGGGAGCTGTTTTTT.

This clonotype was seen many times. The chain recombines TRBV7-2 with TRBJ1-1; D gene uncertain. V was shortened by 2 bases and J by 3 bases, with 1 base between the two germline ends. There are 11 residues in the CDR3. Per germline, CDR1 SGHTA and CDR2 FQGNSA. CDR3 in DNA: TGTGCCAGCAGCTTATACACTGAAGCTTTCTTT. Translating it yields CASSLYTEAFF.

This clonotype was seen ten or more times. V usage is TRBV20-1 and J usage is TRBJ1-4, with a possible D match to TRBD1 (6 bases). V was cut by 3 bases and J by 3 bases, with 17 bases left in between. Germline V gene sequence: CDR1 DFQATT, CDR2 SNEGSKA (reference sequence). The CDR3 contains 16 residues. In nucleotides, the CDR3 is TGCAGTGCTAGCGGCCGGGGGCTGACCTCTAATGAAAAACTGTTTTTT. Encoded protein: CSASGRGLTSNEKLFF.

This rearrangement joins TRBV7-9 to TRBJ2-1; TRBD1 aligns across 7 bases. Germline loops: CDR1 SEHNR, CDR2 FQNEAQ (reference sequence). The CDR3 has 15 amino acids. Trimming took 5 bases from V and 4 from J; bases not matched to a gene: 8. CDR3 sequence: CASSLHRGSYNEQFF. The CDR3 DNA reads TGTGCCAGCAGCCTCCACAGGGGTAGTTACAATGAGCAGTTCTTC.

This chain connects TRBV5-1 to TRBJ2-2; TRBD1 matches at 9 bases. The CDR3 totals 15 residues. CDR1 SGHRS and CDR2 YFSETQ come from the germline V gene. V gave up 4 bases and J gave up 7 bases; unmatched junction bases: 8. DNA of the CDR3: TGCGCCAGCAGCCCCCCGGGACAGGGTATCGGGGAGCTGTTTTTT. Its protein is CASSPPGQGIGELFF.